The 9 T cell receptor beta chains below all came from one sample that was sequenced in a study of T-cell reconstitution after alpha-beta-depleted transplantation in children. Unique molecular identifiers were incorporated into the prepared TCRbeta library. TCRdb used MiXCR to reprocess the PCR reads, holding one entry per CDR3 protein. The repertoire includes over 400,000 distinct CDR3 sequences, roughly 43% of them detected once, and about 30% sits in the top ten. This sample comprised PBMCs, obtained before TCRalphabeta/CD19-depleted stem cell transplant. Receptor source: a girl aged 2-10 years with aplastic anemia, due to receive a stem cell transplant.

This chain uses TRBV5-1 with TRBJ1-6, with D uncertain. Germline V gives CDR1 SGHRS, CDR2 YFSETQ. Trimming shortened V by 1 base and J by 10 bases, and 15 bases separated the two germline ends. This CDR3 has 15 residues. CDR3 residues: CASSLHGPRESPLHF. CDR3 in DNA: TGCGCCAGCAGCTTGCACGGCCCGAGAGAATCACCCCTCCACTTT.

The gene calls are TRBV10-3 and TRBJ2-5; D not resolved. In germline, CDR1 is ENHRY, CDR2 SYGVKD. The CDR3 runs 12 residues. Trimming took off 6 bases at V and 2 bases at J, with 7 bases between the two ends. CDR3 DNA: TGTGCCATCAGCGCCTCTCAAGAGACCCAGTACTTC. This translates into CAISASQETQYF.

This clonotype was detected a few times. V gene TRBV12-3 or TRBV12-4 combines with J gene TRBJ2-5; TRBD2 agrees at 8 bases. V lost 2 bases and J lost 4; bases outside the gene matches: 6. The CDR3 consists of 15 residues. The CDR3 loop reads CASSLSGSGLETQYF. In nucleotides, the CDR3 is TGTGCCAGCAGTTTAAGCGGGAGTGGGTTAGAGACCCAGTACTTC.

This clonotype was detected a few times. The chain employs TRBV7-2 and TRBJ1-5; D perhaps matches TRBD1 (5 bases). In germline, CDR1 is SGHTA, CDR2 FQGNSA. CDR3 length equals 14 residues. V was pared by 2 bases and J by 5 bases, with 10 bases between. The CDR3 loop is CASSLWKQDQPQHF. DNA for the CDR3: TGTGCCAGCAGCTTATGGAAACAGGATCAGCCCCAGCATTTT.

J is TRBJ2-1 and V is TRBV5-6, with 7 bases aligning to TRBD2. This CDR3 spans 16 amino acids. Losses at the gene ends were 0 bases for V and 2 bases for J; bases not matched to a gene: 5. CDR1 and CDR2 (germline): SGHDT, YYEEEE. The CDR3 here is CASSLVGGNPYNEQFF. CDR3 in DNA: TGTGCCAGCAGCTTGGTGGGGGGGAATCCCTACAATGAGCAGTTCTTC. The whole variable domain, remainder taken from reference TRBV5-6 and TRBJ2-1, is DAGVTQSPTHLIKTRGQQVTLRCSPKSGHDTVSWYQQALGQGPQFIFQYYEEEERQRGNFPDRFSGHQFPNYSSELNVNALLLGDSALYLCASSLVGGNPYNEQFFGPGTRLTVL.

The rearrangement joins TRBV12-3 or TRBV12-4 to TRBJ1-3; possibly TRBD1 for D (6 bases). Trimming took 2 bases from V and 0 from J, leaving 17 bases between them. The CDR3 runs 18 residues. The CDR3 DNA follows: TGTGCCAGCAGTTTAAAAACTGGGGGGCGCTTCTCTGGAAACACCATATATTTT. This gives the protein CASSLKTGGRFSGNTIYF.

This clonotype was seen just once. This sequence joins TRBV30 and TRBJ2-7; D may be TRBD1 or TRBD2 (5 bases each). V lost 0 bases, J lost 2 bases, and 11 bases lay in between. CDR1 is GTSNPN and CDR2 is SVGIG in the germline V gene (reference sequence). This CDR3 spans 14 amino acids. CDR3 region: CAWSVVGGTYEQYF. DNA of the CDR3: TGTGCCTGGAGTGTGGTTGGGGGAACCTACGAGCAGTACTTC.

The chain recombines TRBV7-2 with TRBJ1-4; D is undetermined. Germline values: CDR1 SGHTA, CDR2 FQGNSA. Deletions cut 4 bases from V and 11 bases from J, with 20 bases between. The CDR3 sequence is 15 residues long. As DNA, the CDR3 is TGTGCCAGCAGCTCCCCCCGGCTGGGTCTGGCCAAACTGTTTTTT. Its protein product is CASSSPRLGLAKLFF. Variable domain in full (rest from reference TRBV7-2 and TRBJ1-4): GAGVSQSPSNKVTEKGKDVELRCDPISGHTALYWYRQSLGQGLEFLIYFQGNSAPDKSGLPSDRFSAERTGGSVSTLTIQRTQQEDSAVYLCASSSPRLGLAKLFFGSGTQLSVL.

V is TRBV6-2 or TRBV6-3 and J is TRBJ2-1, with unresolved D. Germline loops: CDR1 MNHEY, CDR2 SVGEGT. The V end was cut by 5 bases, the J end by 2 bases, with 13 bases between. This CDR3 spans 15 amino acids. The CDR3 nucleotides read TGTGCCAGCAGTGCCCTGCGAGCCCCCTACAATGAGCAGTTCTTC. Protein sequence: CASSALRAPYNEQFF.